This T cell receptor beta chain derives from a study of blood T cell repertoires in COVID-19. Study context: Sites in the United States, Italy and Spain provided acute and convalescent COVID-19 samples.

The CDR3 contains 13 residues. CDR1 SGHTA and CDR2 FQGNSA come from the germline V gene. V lost 5 bases, J lost 7 bases, and 12 bases lay in between. This clone appeared a single time. As originally analysed: Reference gene primer amplification yielded estimated nucleated cell counts. Assay used: immunoSEQ multiplex PCR; TCRdb lists only in-frame clones, some missing. The D gene and trimming were derived from the DNA, and the V and J assignments and clone size from that table. The sample carries approximately 270,000 clones, approximately 89% recorded once. The sequence was collected from a woman under 40 with COVID-19, enrolled during active disease. Sequenced: peripheral blood. This rearrangement joins TRBV7-2 to TRBJ2-1; maybe TRBD2 (6 bases). CDR3: CASSNPSANEQFF. The DNA for the CDR3 is TGTGCCAGCAGCAATCCTAGCGCTAATGAGCAGTTCTTC.